One sample yielded the 32 T cell receptor beta chains listed below, sequenced in a study of T cells expressing NK-cell markers. TCRdb re-called the 5' RACE reads; one entry per CDR3 protein, DNA not given. Recorded here are some 600,000 distinct CDR3 sequences; the top ten clones represent roughly 3.4%. The specimen sequenced was blood T cells: a sorted CD56 or NKG2C T cell subset, CD4+ or CD8+ T cells, or bulk PBMC T cells (not recorded which). The receptors come from a man aged 18 to 30 in good health.

This CDR3 is CSADEREAFHNEQFF. The chain links TRBV20-1 to TRBJ2-1; absent DNA, TCRdb's TRBD2 call cannot be checked. The CDR3 has 15 residues. Germline V gives CDR1 DFQATT, CDR2 SNEGSKA (reference sequence).

The chain is built from TRBV4-3 and TRBJ2-5; TCRdb's D call, TRBD2, is unchecked because there is no DNA. This CDR3 is built from 17 residues. The V gene's germline CDR1 is LGHNA and CDR2 YSLEER. CDR3 amino acids: CASSQGWVGTLQETQYF.

CDR3 loop: CASALTENSNQPQHF. The V call is TRBV5-1, the J call TRBJ1-5. From germline, CDR1 is SGHRS and CDR2 YFSETQ. The CDR3 is 15 residues long.

The chain recombines TRBV10-3 with TRBJ2-7; the D call of TRBD2 rests on TCRdb alone, since no DNA is present to check it. The CDR3 is 14 amino acids. Per the germline V gene, CDR1 is ENHRY and CDR2 is SYGVKD. CDR3 amino acids: CAPGGEGPSSEQYF.

The gene calls are TRBV15 and TRBJ2-7; TCRdb picks TRBD2, but there is no DNA to check that call. This CDR3 comprises 15 residues. CDR1 LNHNV and CDR2 YYDKDF come from the germline V gene (reference sequence). The CDR3 region is CATSRDPSGSYEQYF.

CDR3 residues: CASSLPPWTDTEAFF. The V gene is TRBV5-5, the J gene TRBJ1-1; the TRBD1 assignment by TCRdb is unverifiable without DNA. Looked up from germline, CDR1 is SGHKS and CDR2 is YYEKEE (reference sequence). The CDR3 contains 15 residues.

This sequence joins TRBV5-6 and TRBJ2-7; as DNA is missing, the TRBD1 call by TCRdb cannot be tested. The CDR3 is 15 residues long. Germline V lookup: CDR1 SGHDT, CDR2 YYEEEE. CDR3 sequence: CASSLGGTGGYEQYF.

This chain connects TRBV7-2 to TRBJ2-4; with no DNA, the TCRdb D assignment of TRBD2 cannot be verified. The CDR3 extends over 14 amino acids. Germline CDR1 SGHTA, CDR2 FQGNSA. The CDR3 region is CASSSPSGANIQYF.

The chain links TRBV7-2 to TRBJ2-5; TCRdb indicates TRBD2, and absent DNA this call remains unverified. The CDR3 is 13 residues long. Germline CDR1 is SGHTA and CDR2 is FQGNSA. CDR3 residues: CASSPGPSETQYF.

The chain has TRBV10-3 and TRBJ2-2; TCRdb selects TRBD2, and the lack of DNA leaves this call unchecked. The CDR3 has 16 amino acids. Germline V gene data show CDR1 as ENHRY and CDR2 as SYGVKD. The CDR3: CAISESGSGNTGELFF.

This chain joins TRBV12-5 and TRBJ1-5. The CDR3 has 15 amino acids. Germline lookup yields CDR1 LGHNT and CDR2 FRNRAP. The CDR3 sequence is CASGLVSRGDQPQHF.

The chain employs TRBV7-3 and TRBJ2-3; TCRdb selects TRBD1, and the lack of DNA leaves this call unchecked. The CDR3 runs 16 residues. Per germline, CDR1 SGHTA and CDR2 FQGTGA. The CDR3 loop is CASSPPTQQQGDTQYF.

The rearrangement joins TRBV20-1 to TRBJ1-5; the D gene TCRdb calls, TRBD1, cannot be checked with no DNA. Germline CDR1 is DFQATT and CDR2 is SNEGSKA (reference sequence). This CDR3 contains 17 residues. The CDR3 loop reads CSALPGTGSASNQPQHF.

This chain connects TRBV4-3 to TRBJ2-2; absent DNA, TCRdb's TRBD2 call cannot be checked. Germline CDR1 is LGHNA and CDR2 is YSLEER. The CDR3 consists of 16 residues. CDR3 region: CASSQGSSGRSGELFF.

This chain connects TRBV28 to TRBJ1-2. CDR1 is MDHEN, CDR2 SYDVKM, per germline. The CDR3 is 12 amino acids. CDR3 amino acids: CASNDRRYGYTF.

V usage is TRBV5-1 and J usage is TRBJ2-1; TCRdb reports TRBD1, a call that lacks DNA to check it against. CDR1 is SGHRS and CDR2 is YFSETQ in the germline V gene. This CDR3 is built from 16 residues. Here the CDR3 reads CASSRDRDVWSNEQFF.

The V gene is TRBV3-1, the J gene TRBJ1-1. Germline CDR1 is LGHDT and CDR2 is YNNKEL (reference sequence). The CDR3 contains 15 residues. CDR3 sequence reads: CASSQDAWPWTEAFF.

The rearrangement joins TRBV15 to TRBJ2-7; the D call from TCRdb, TRBD2, cannot be confirmed without DNA. The CDR3 consists of 16 residues. In germline, CDR1 is LNHNV, CDR2 YYDKDF (reference sequence). The CDR3 region is CATSRDRGARSYEQYF.

The chain recombines TRBV5-5 with TRBJ2-1. Germline-derived CDR1 and CDR2 are SGHKS and YYEKEE (reference sequence). This CDR3 contains 13 residues. The CDR3 sequence is CASAYGSYNEQFF.

The chain has TRBV14 and TRBJ2-3; TCRdb reports TRBD2, a call that lacks DNA to check it against. Germline values: CDR1 SGHDN, CDR2 FVKESK. The CDR3 totals 16 residues. The CDR3 here is CASSASGRYPTDTQYF.

The V gene is TRBV5-1, the J gene TRBJ2-5; without DNA, the TCRdb call of TRBD2 cannot be checked. The germline gives CDR1 SGHRS, CDR2 YFSETQ. The CDR3 totals 15 residues. The CDR3 spells CASSLSGTYQETQYF. Complete variable domain (other parts from reference TRBV5-1 and TRBJ2-5): KAGVTQTPRYLIKTRGQQVTLSCSPISGHRSVSWYQQTPGQGLQFLFEYFSETQRNKGNFPGRFSGRQFSNSRSEMNVSTLELGDSALYLCASSLSGTYQETQYFGPGTRLLVL.

The V call is TRBV5-4, the J call TRBJ2-5; the D call from TCRdb, TRBD1, cannot be confirmed without DNA. CDR3 length: 14 amino acids. Germline CDR1 reads SGHNT; CDR2 reads YYREEE (reference sequence). The CDR3: CASSSGQDQETQYF.

The chain joins TRBV20-1 to TRBJ2-3; TCRdb calls TRBD2, which cannot be checked without DNA. Germline V gives CDR1 DFQATT, CDR2 SNEGSKA (reference sequence). The CDR3 spans 17 residues. The CDR3 loop is CSAAGLAGGPLGDTQYF.

V usage is TRBV12-3 or TRBV12-4 and J usage is TRBJ2-1. The CDR3 has 15 amino acids. The CDR3 sequence: CASSPSGLRDNEQFF.

The chain is built from TRBV5-1 and TRBJ2-3; with no DNA, the TCRdb D assignment of TRBD2 cannot be verified. CDR3 length: 12 amino acids. CDR1 and CDR2 from the germline V gene are SGHRS and YFSETQ. The CDR3 here is CASSPEADTQYF. The entire variable domain, with the rest obtained from reference TRBV5-1 and TRBJ2-3, is as follows: KAGVTQTPRYLIKTRGQQVTLSCSPISGHRSVSWYQQTPGQGLQFLFEYFSETQRNKGNFPGRFSGRQFSNSRSEMNVSTLELGDSALYLCASSPEADTQYFGPGTRLTVL.

V gene TRBV20-1 combines with J gene TRBJ2-3; the TRBD1 assignment by TCRdb is unverifiable without DNA. Germline CDR1 reads DFQATT; CDR2 reads SNEGSKA (reference sequence). The CDR3 spans 16 residues. This CDR3 is CSARGTGTGRTDTQYF.

The V gene is TRBV12-3 or TRBV12-4, the J gene TRBJ2-2; checking the TCRdb D call of TRBD2 is not possible without DNA. This CDR3 is 16 amino acids long. CDR3 protein: CASSPPGLANTGELFF.

V is TRBV4-2 and J is TRBJ1-2. Germline lookup yields CDR1 LGHNA and CDR2 YNFKEQ. CDR3 length: 14 amino acids. The CDR3 sequence: CASSLGTAEGGYTF.

The V gene is TRBV10-3, the J gene TRBJ2-1; TCRdb's D gene call, TRBD1, goes unchecked for lack of DNA. This CDR3 contains 12 residues. The germline V gene encodes CDR1 ENHRY and CDR2 SYGVKD. The CDR3 is CAIGPRGGEQFF.

This rearrangement joins TRBV29-1 to TRBJ2-1; there is no DNA to check the TCRdb D call of TRBD1. Germline CDR1 SQVTM, CDR2 ANQGSEA. This CDR3 is 16 amino acids long. CDR3 protein: CSVPGTGGFSYNEQFF.

The chain joins TRBV7-8 to TRBJ1-2; the D call from TCRdb, TRBD1, cannot be confirmed without DNA. Looked up from germline, CDR1 is SGHVS and CDR2 is FQNEAQ. The CDR3 loop spans 14 amino acids. The CDR3 spells CASSQDRVDYGYTF.

The chain joins TRBV11-2 to TRBJ2-1; without DNA, the TCRdb call of TRBD2 cannot be checked. Germline loops: CDR1 SGHAT, CDR2 FQNNGV. The CDR3 runs 16 residues. The CDR3 here is CASSTGLAGAANEQFF.